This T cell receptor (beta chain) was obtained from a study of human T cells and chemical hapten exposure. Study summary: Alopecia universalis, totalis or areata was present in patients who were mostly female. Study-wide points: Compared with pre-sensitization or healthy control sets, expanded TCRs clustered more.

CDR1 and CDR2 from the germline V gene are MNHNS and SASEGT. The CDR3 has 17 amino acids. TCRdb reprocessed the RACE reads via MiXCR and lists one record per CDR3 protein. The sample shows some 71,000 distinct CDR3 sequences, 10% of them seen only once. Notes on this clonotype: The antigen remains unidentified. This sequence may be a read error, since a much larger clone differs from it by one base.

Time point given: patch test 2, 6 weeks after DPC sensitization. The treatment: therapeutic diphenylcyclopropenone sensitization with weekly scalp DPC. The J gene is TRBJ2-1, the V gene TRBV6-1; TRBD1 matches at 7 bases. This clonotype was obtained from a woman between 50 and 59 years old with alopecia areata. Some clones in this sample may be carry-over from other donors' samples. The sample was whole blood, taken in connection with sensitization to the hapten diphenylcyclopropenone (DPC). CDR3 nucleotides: TGTGCCAGCAATGAATCATCAACAGGGGCCTCCTACAATGAGCAGTTCTTC. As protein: CASNESSTGASYNEQFF.